This T cell receptor beta chain was sequenced for a study of cytotoxic CD8 clonotypes in ibrutinib-treated CLL. Study-level points and caveats: The public clonotypes identified were infrequent and showed contraction or stability on treatment. The clonality went up when patients responded to ibrutinib and dropped back toward baseline at progression.

Libraries were prepared by immunoSEQ multiplex PCR; TCRdb keeps only in-frame clonotypes and omits some of them. Found here are about 68,000 clones, more than 60% of them singletons; the top ten hold approximately 6%. A word on this clone: Its antigen remains unidentified.

Germline lookup yields CDR1 SGHRS and CDR2 YFSETQ. CDR3 size: 14 residues. With 6 bases removed from V and 9 bases from J, the gap between germline ends came to 16 bases. The genes are TRBV5-1 and TRBJ1-6; D gene unclear. The TCR sequence derives from a human donor with chronic lymphocytic leukemia. The source was PBMCs, collected after 12 months of ibrutinib treatment. CDR3 DNA sequence: TGCGCCAGCAACTATGGCAGGATGAGTTCACCCCTCCACTTT. Translation: CASNYGRMSSPLHF.